Sequencing of this TCR beta chain was carried out in a study of blood T cell repertoires in COVID-19. Study summary: PBMCs, B-cell-depleted T cells, or T cells were the source of the cDNA or gDNA that made up the material.

This CDR3 contains 14 residues. Germline V gene lookup returns CDR1 MDHEN and CDR2 SYDVKM. V was shortened by 2 bases and J by 7 bases, with 14 bases between the two germline ends. Only in-frame clones appear in the TCRdb table, and some are missing; sequencing was by immunoSEQ multiplex PCR. The sample yields tens of thousands of clones, around 85% seen once. The chain joins TRBV28 to TRBJ1-2, with D tentatively TRBD1 (6 bases). Sequences were obtained from peripheral blood. This clonotype originated in a man between 60 and 75 years old with acute or convalescent COVID-19. Written as DNA, the CDR3 is TGTGCCAGCAGTTTAGATCAGGGGTATGGTGGCTACACCTTC. Translation: CASSLDQGYGGYTF.